This T cell receptor beta chain was profiled in a study of blood T cell repertoires in COVID-19. This table comes from immunoSEQ multiplex PCR, and its TCRdb copy is limited to in-frame clones, with some not included. The data contain over 120,000 clones, 86% of them seen just once; the ten biggest clones take up around 4.2%. The TCR comes from a man aged 45 to 65 who had recovered from COVID-19. Specimen: PBMCs or T cells enriched from blood (not recorded which).

The DNA of the CDR3 is TGTGCCAGCAGCTTAGTAGAGGGACTCCGATATGAAAAACTGTTTTTT. Translated, it gives CASSLVEGLRYEKLFF. The chain links TRBV11-2 to TRBJ1-4, with a possible D match to TRBD1 (5 bases). CDR1 and CDR2 from the germline V gene are SGHAT and FQNNGV. This CDR3 has 16 amino acids. V was trimmed by 1 base and J by 6 bases, leaving 15 bases between them.